These 5 T cell receptor beta chains originate from one sample sequenced in a study of shared clonotypes between healthy human individuals. The assay was immunoSEQ multiplex PCR, and TCRdb's table has in-frame clones only and misses some. In the table there are 2 million to 2.5 million clones, 92% of which are singletons. Sequenced input: naive CD4+ T cells from PBMCs. The subset: CD45RA+ positively selected. Source of these receptors: a man younger than 30 in good health. Some clones in this sample may be carry-over from other donors' samples.

V and J are TRBV5-6 and TRBJ1-5; 10 positions agree with TRBD1. J gave up 11 bases and V 3 bases, and 20 bases lay outside the gene matches. The CDR3 is 18 amino acids. Germline V CDR1 and CDR2: SGHDT, YYEEEE. The CDR3: CASSWGGPGQGPARAQHF. CDR3 DNA: TGTGCCAGCAGCTGGGGGGGCCCGGGACAGGGGCCGGCTAGAGCCCAGCATTTT.

The genes are TRBV19 and TRBJ1-1; D gene uncertain. The V gene's germline CDR1 is LNHDA and CDR2 SQIVND (reference sequence). This CDR3 is 17 amino acids long. The germline V and J ends were trimmed by 0 bases and 4 bases, with 18 bases remaining between them. The CDR3: CASSIDLRNWSPTEAFF. CDR3 nucleotides: TGTGCCAGTAGTATAGATCTCAGGAATTGGAGTCCCACTGAAGCTTTCTTT. The variable domain in full, with the rest retrieved from reference TRBV19 and TRBJ1-1, is DGGITQSPKYLFRKEGQNVTLSCEQNLNHDAMYWYRQDPGQGLRLIYYSQIVNDFQKGDIAEGYSVSREKKESFPLTVTSAQKNPTAFYLCASSIDLRNWSPTEAFFGQGTRLTVV.

To note about this clone: The same CDR3 is also encoded by other DNA sequences in this sample. The J gene is TRBJ1-1, the V gene TRBV5-4; 8 nucleotides agree with TRBD1. The CDR3 loop spans 14 amino acids. Trimming cost V 4 bases and J 0 bases; bases outside gene matches: 2. CDR1 and CDR2 from the germline V gene are SGHNT and YYREEE (reference sequence). CDR3 sequence reads: CASSLDRVNTEAFF. The DNA for the CDR3 is TGTGCCAGCAGCCTGGACAGGGTGAACACTGAAGCTTTCTTT.

The chain uses TRBV7-8 and TRBJ1-2; D possibly corresponds to TRBD1 (5 bases). The CDR3 totals 13 residues. The germline V gene has CDR1 SGHVS and CDR2 FQNEAQ. V lost 5 bases and J lost 4, with 11 bases in between. The CDR3 spells CASSTLGGYGYTF. In DNA, the CDR3 is TGTGCCAGCAGCACGCTCGGGGGCTATGGCTACACCTTC.

The V gene is TRBV2, the J gene TRBJ2-5; D tentatively reads TRBD1 or TRBD2 (5 bases each). Germline V gives CDR1 SNHLY, CDR2 FYNNEI. V shed 4 bases and J shed 0 bases, with 15 bases lying between them. This CDR3 has 16 residues. CDR3 sequence reads: CASSGPGPKYQETQYF. The CDR3 DNA reads TGTGCCAGCAGTGGTCCGGGACCAAAGTACCAAGAGACCCAGTACTTC.